The rows below give T cell receptor beta chains drawn from one sample of a study of shared clonotypes between healthy human individuals. Generated by immunoSEQ multiplex PCR, the TCRdb table keeps only in-frame clones and is missing some. The sample holds roughly 2 million clones, roughly 95% seen once. Sequencing was performed on naive CD4+ T cells sorted from blood. Receptors were obtained from a young man in good health. CDR3s include the opening cysteine and the closing phenylalanine or tryptophan. A D gene is named only where the DNA matches it firmly. Size tells how often a clone was seen (once, few, many) or the class of an expanded clone, and some rows leave it out.

v_gene	len	j_gene	abundance	d_gene	CDR3aa	CDR3nt
TRBV15	16	TRBJ2-5	.	.	CATSRVLPGTKWTQYF	TGTGCCACCAGCAGAGTCCTACCCGGGACAAAATGGACCCAGTACTTC
TRBV11-2	18	TRBJ1-4	.	TRBD1	CASSPDRGIRIRSEKLFF	TGTGCCAGCAGCCCGGACAGGGGTATACGGATACGCAGTGAAAAACTGTTTTTT
TRBV7-9	14	TRBJ1-6	.	.	CASSLKTENSPLHF	TGTGCCAGCAGCCTGAAAACTGAGAATTCACCCCTCCACTTT
TRBV10-2	14	TRBJ1-2	.	.	CASKIAGQLYGYTF	TGCGCCAGTAAGATCGCCGGACAGCTCTATGGCTACACCTTC
TRBV1	10	TRBJ2-3	.	.	CTSSRLGQYF	TGCACCAGCAGCCGTCTTGGCCAGTATTTT
TRBV7-2	14	TRBJ2-7	.	TRBD1	CASTTSDRGYEQYF	TGTGCCAGCACCACTTCGGACAGGGGATACGAGCAGTACTTC
TRBV7-8	14	TRBJ1-1	.	.	CASSRRGAGTEAFF	TGTGCCAGCAGCCGCAGGGGCGCGGGGACTGAAGCTTTCTTT
TRBV27	14	TRBJ2-5	.	TRBD1	CASSSTGNQETQYF	TGTGCCAGCAGTTCGACAGGGAACCAAGAGACCCAGTACTTC
TRBV5-8	14	TRBJ1-5	.	.	CASSSRLSNQPQHF	TGTGCCAGCAGCTCCCGCCTTAGCAATCAGCCCCAGCATTTT
TRBV2	16	TRBJ2-3	.	TRBD2	CASSITSGRITDTQYF	TGTGCCAGCAGTATAACTAGCGGGAGAATCACAGATACGCAGTATTTT
TRBV30	13	TRBJ2-4	.	TRBD2	CAWMAGERNIQYF	TGTGCCTGGATGGCGGGAGAACGGAACATTCAGTACTTC
TRBV2	14	TRBJ2-7	.	.	CASSDRDRTYEQYF	TGTGCCAGCAGTGATCGGGACCGAACCTACGAGCAGTACTTC
TRBV4-1	16	TRBJ2-2	once	.	CASSDLGRGDTGELFF	TGCGCCAGCAGCGACCTGGGGCGCGGGGACACCGGGGAGCTGTTTTTT
TRBV5-1	15	TRBJ2-3	.	.	CASSLGRGSPDTQYF	TGCGCCAGCAGCTTGGGACGGGGCTCACCAGATACGCAGTATTTT
TRBV9	14	TRBJ2-3	.	TRBD1	CASSPRDSADTQYF	TGTGCCAGCAGCCCCAGGGACAGCGCAGATACGCAGTATTTT
TRBV7-6	15	TRBJ2-2	few	.	CASSLNGGNTGELFF	TGTGCCAGCAGCTTAAACGGGGGGAACACCGGGGAGCTGTTTTTT
TRBV30	13	TRBJ2-2	.	.	CAGSLSNTGELFF	TGTGCCGGATCCCTTTCGAACACCGGGGAGCTGTTTTTT
TRBV10-3	13	TRBJ1-1	.	.	CAISGRGDTEAFF	TGTGCCATCAGTGGGCGGGGGGACACTGAAGCTTTCTTT
TRBV5-1	14	TRBJ2-7	.	.	CASSGDIGSYEQYF	TGCGCCAGCAGCGGGGACATCGGCTCCTACGAGCAGTACTTC
TRBV25-1	13	TRBJ2-5	.	TRBD1	CASSRTGQETQYF	TGTGCCAGCTCTCGGACAGGTCAAGAGACCCAGTACTTC
TRBV9	12	TRBJ2-3	.	.	CASSAFTDTQYF	TGTGCCAGTTCTGCTTTCACAGATACGCAGTATTTT
TRBV30	16	TRBJ1-6	.	.	CAWRVLTTREDSPLHF	TGTGCCTGGAGAGTCTTGACTACCAGGGAGGATTCACCCCTCCACTTT
TRBV7-2	16	TRBJ2-3	.	.	CASSAPRGDSTDTQYF	TGTGCCAGCAGCGCCCCCAGAGGGGACAGCACAGATACGCAGTATTTT
TRBV5-1	14	TRBJ2-5	.	.	CASSLASPAETQYF	TGCGCCAGCAGCTTGGCGTCACCGGCAGAGACCCAGTACTTC
TRBV10-3	15	TRBJ1-4	.	TRBD1	CAISESAGGNEKLFF	TGTGCCATCAGTGAGTCCGCAGGGGGGAATGAAAAACTGTTTTTT
TRBV28	17	TRBJ2-6	.	TRBD1	CASTTGVASSGANVLTF	TGTGCCAGCACGACAGGGGTTGCTTCGTCTGGGGCCAACGTCCTGACTTTC
TRBV19	13	TRBJ2-5	once	.	CASSQQGRETQYF	TGTGCCAGTAGCCAACAGGGTAGGGAGACCCAGTACTTC
TRBV27	16	TRBJ1-2	.	TRBD1	CASSSLGQGFNYGYTF	TGTGCCAGCAGTTCCCTGGGACAGGGTTTTAACTATGGCTACACCTTC
TRBV30	15	TRBJ2-1	.	TRBD2	CAWSSRGGRLNEQFF	TGTGCCTGGAGTTCACGGGGGGGCCGTTTGAATGAGCAGTTCTTC
TRBV5-1	15	TRBJ2-3	.	.	CASSGTGTYTDTQYF	TGCGCCAGCAGCGGAACCGGGACCTACACAGATACGCAGTATTTT
TRBV10-3	15	TRBJ2-1	.	TRBD1	CAIRTGAKDPGEQFF	TGTGCCATCAGGACAGGGGCTAAGGACCCTGGGGAGCAGTTCTTC
TRBV4-1	14	TRBJ1-6	.	.	CASSLGQFNSPLHF	TGCGCCAGCAGCCTCGGACAGTTTAATTCACCCCTCCACTTT
TRBV30	11	TRBJ2-3	.	.	CASSTLDTQYF	TGTGCCTCCTCCACTCTCGATACGCAGTATTTT
TRBV20-1	11	TRBJ1-2	.	.	CSARRQGGYTF	TGCAGTGCTAGAAGGCAGGGAGGCTACACCTTC
TRBV10-3	14	TRBJ1-4	.	.	CAISESGGLEKLFF	TGTGCCATCAGTGAGTCCGGGGGCTTGGAAAAACTGTTTTTT
TRBV11-2	14	TRBJ1-4	.	.	CASSLGGDNEKLFF	TGTGCCAGCAGCTTAGGAGGGGATAATGAAAAACTGTTTTTT
TRBV5-4	13	TRBJ1-4	.	.	CASSSRGFEKLFF	TGTGCCAGCAGCTCGCGCGGATTCGAAAAACTGTTTTTT
TRBV6-5	14	TRBJ2-2	.	TRBD2	CASSRTGGTGELFF	TGTGCCAGCAGTCGCACCGGGGGGACCGGGGAGCTGTTTTTT
TRBV7-6	14	TRBJ2-1	.	.	CASSKSGPINEQFF	TGTGCCAGCAGCAAATCCGGCCCGATCAATGAGCAGTTCTTC
TRBV5-8	14	TRBJ2-7	.	.	CASSLSLPLYEQYF	TGTGCCAGCAGCTTGAGTCTACCCCTCTACGAGCAGTACTTC
TRBV5-1	13	TRBJ1-4	.	TRBD1	CASSTGQEEKLFF	TGCGCCAGCAGCACGGGACAGGAGGAAAAACTGTTTTTT
TRBV6-5	15	TRBJ1-4	.	.	CASSYSGGQGEKLFF	TGTGCCAGCAGTTACTCCGGGGGGCAGGGTGAAAAACTGTTTTTT
TRBV9	15	TRBJ1-6	.	TRBD1	CASSATGVHNSPLHF	TGTGCCAGCAGCGCCACAGGGGTGCATAATTCACCCCTCCACTTT
TRBV5-1	14	TRBJ2-7	once	.	CASRPPEGSYEQYF	TGCGCCAGCAGGCCACCCGAGGGTTCCTACGAGCAGTACTTC
TRBV2	12	TRBJ1-1	.	TRBD1	CASSWRDRMAFF	TGTGCCAGCAGCTGGCGGGACAGGATGGCTTTCTTT
TRBV19	13	TRBJ1-1	.	.	CASSLGGLTEAFF	TGTGCCAGTAGTTTGGGGGGATTAACTGAAGCTTTCTTT
TRBV5-4	11	TRBJ1-2	.	.	CASSLRDGYTF	TGTGCCAGCAGCTTGCGAGATGGCTACACCTTC
TRBV7-2	15	TRBJ2-7	.	.	CASSLRTGNTYEQYF	TGTGCCAGCAGCTTGCGAACCGGGAACACCTACGAGCAGTACTTC
TRBV11-3	14	TRBJ1-1	.	.	CASSSQGSATEAFF	TGTGCCAGCAGTTCCCAGGGGTCGGCCACTGAAGCTTTCTTT
TRBV28	14	TRBJ1-2	.	TRBD1	CASSSQGANYGYTF	TGTGCCAGCAGTTCACAGGGGGCCAACTATGGCTACACCTTC
TRBV18	12	TRBJ2-7	.	.	CASSLKRDEQYF	TGTGCCAGCTCACTAAAAAGGGACGAGCAGTACTTC
TRBV19	13	TRBJ2-2	.	TRBD1	CASSYRGIRELFF	TGTGCCAGTAGCTACAGGGGGATCCGGGAGCTGTTTTTT
TRBV5-6	17	TRBJ2-7	.	TRBD2	CASSPTSGRARSYEQYF	TGTGCCAGCAGCCCGACTAGCGGGAGGGCCAGGTCCTACGAGCAGTACTTC
TRBV11-2	16	TRBJ2-3	once	TRBD2	CASSPIAGGPEDTQYF	TGTGCCAGCAGCCCGATAGCGGGGGGGCCTGAAGATACGCAGTATTTT
TRBV30	14	TRBJ2-2	.	TRBD2	CAGRVARNTGELFF	TGTGCCGGGAGGGTAGCGAGAAACACCGGGGAGCTGTTTTTT
TRBV7-2	17	TRBJ1-2	.	TRBD1	CASSLSGTGGLHYGYTF	TGTGCCAGCAGCTTATCCGGGACAGGGGGCCTTCACTATGGCTACACCTTC
TRBV27	14	TRBJ2-7	.	TRBD2	CASSPAGGSYEQYF	TGTGCCAGCAGCCCAGCGGGGGGCTCCTACGAGCAGTACTTC